This T cell receptor beta chain was captured by sequencing in a study of T cell responses to AZD1222 COVID-19 vaccine (dated by TCRdb to about 2021). With regard to the full study: A total of around 240 trial participants underwent TCR sequencing, of whom about 200 had received two doses of AZD1222 and around 26 had received two doses of the MenACWY control vaccine. Enrollment into the trials was organized by age into subgroups of 18-55, 56-69 and 70-plus years, and those subgroups contained roughly 150, 30 and 60 TCR-sequenced participants, respectively.

CDR1 LGHDT and CDR2 YNNKEL were looked up in the germline V gene (reference sequence). V trim: 4 bases; J trim: 9 bases; unmatched bases: 9. Including the terminal cysteine and phenylalanine, the CDR3 comprises 16 residues. The DNA shown is the 48-base CDR3, in frame from base 1. Results and caveats for the whole study, not just this receptor: Participants were mostly white British and included more females than males, and it was suggested by the authors that clonal diversity may have been underestimated. Because no day 14 peak-response samples were available, repertoires were characterized only after the peak T cell response. Only six AZD1222 recipients were SARS-CoV-2 seropositive at baseline, limiting conclusions about previously exposed vaccinees. The 56-69-year group was small, and its depth increase did not reach significance, likely because of low power. Epitopes outside the regions mutated in the B.1.351 and B.1.1.7 variants were reportedly recognized by nearly half of the unique spike-specific TCRs. After two AZD1222 doses, both the breadth and the depth of spike-specific TCRs were significantly higher than at day 0 and than in MenACWY recipients. The vaccine-associated CD4 TCRs covered the entire spike protein, and the dominant responses fell in regions 160-218 and 743-854.

This sample's time point label indicates: about 28 days (+/-7) after the second vaccine dose. The treatment or condition label here, explained by the study, means: meningococcal conjugate vaccine given as trial control. Samples from vaccinated people were obtained from the UK trials COV001 and COV002, which included a single-blind randomized controlled phase 2/3 trial of AZD1222 (ChAdOx1 nCoV-19) in healthy adults. For TCRbeta chain sequencing, PBMC samples were collected from trial participants at day 0 and at day 28 after the second dose. Comments on this clone: The clone's antigen remains unknown. No base quality information exists; no much larger clone differs at one position.

The CDR3 regions of human TCRbeta chains were subjected to immunosequencing. The authors' analysis ran thus. TCRs in the repertoires were compared against a reference library of SARS-CoV-2-specific TCRs that had been generated with the MIRA antigen-specificity platform. Breadth was defined as the fraction of unique TCRs that were SARS-CoV-2-associated, and depth was defined as the fraction of total T cells that were SARS-CoV-2-associated. Using the MIRA data, each spike-specific TCR was mapped to the spike region that the TCR reacts to and placed in a CD4 or CD8 class. Log10-transformed breadth and depth values were compared by one-way ANOVA with Sidak's multiple comparisons tests. TCRdb provides this immuneACCESS table in a form limited to in-frame rearrangements. Some clones are lacking; in checked studies, under half of them reflect an unresolved V gene, and why the rest are absent is not known. V, J and clone size were drawn from that table, and D and trimming were deduced from the DNA. The sample has about 120,000 clones on record, more than 80% of them singletons. Jointly, the top ten make up around 3.8% of the sample.

The rearranged segments are TRBV3-1 (or the pseudogene TRBV3-2) and TRBJ2-1; 13 bases in between match TRBD2. This specimen consisted of peripheral blood, obtained 28 days after the second dose of the MenACWY control vaccine. The source of this sequence is an adult who received the MenACWY meningococcal vaccine as a control. The DNA sequence is given as TGTGCCAGCAGCCCTTACGGACTAGCGGGAGTGGGTGAGCAGTTCTTC. This gives the protein CASSPYGLAGVGEQFF.